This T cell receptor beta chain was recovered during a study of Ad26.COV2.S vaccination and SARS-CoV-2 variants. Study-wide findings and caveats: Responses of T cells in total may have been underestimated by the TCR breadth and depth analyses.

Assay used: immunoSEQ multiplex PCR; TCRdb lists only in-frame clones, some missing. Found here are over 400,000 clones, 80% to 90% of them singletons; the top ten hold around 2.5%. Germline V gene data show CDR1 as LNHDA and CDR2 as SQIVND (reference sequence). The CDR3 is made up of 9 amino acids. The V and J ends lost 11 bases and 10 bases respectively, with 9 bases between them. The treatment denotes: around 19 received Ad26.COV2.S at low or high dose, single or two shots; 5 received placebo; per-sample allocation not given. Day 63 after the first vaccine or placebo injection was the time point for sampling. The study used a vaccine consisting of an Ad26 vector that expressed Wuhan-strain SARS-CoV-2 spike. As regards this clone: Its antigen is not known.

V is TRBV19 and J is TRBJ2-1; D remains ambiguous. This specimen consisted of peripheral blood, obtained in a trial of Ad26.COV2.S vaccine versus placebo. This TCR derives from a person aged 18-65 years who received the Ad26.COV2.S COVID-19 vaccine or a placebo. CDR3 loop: CARKREQFF. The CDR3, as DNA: TGTGCCCGTAAGAGGGAGCAGTTCTTC.